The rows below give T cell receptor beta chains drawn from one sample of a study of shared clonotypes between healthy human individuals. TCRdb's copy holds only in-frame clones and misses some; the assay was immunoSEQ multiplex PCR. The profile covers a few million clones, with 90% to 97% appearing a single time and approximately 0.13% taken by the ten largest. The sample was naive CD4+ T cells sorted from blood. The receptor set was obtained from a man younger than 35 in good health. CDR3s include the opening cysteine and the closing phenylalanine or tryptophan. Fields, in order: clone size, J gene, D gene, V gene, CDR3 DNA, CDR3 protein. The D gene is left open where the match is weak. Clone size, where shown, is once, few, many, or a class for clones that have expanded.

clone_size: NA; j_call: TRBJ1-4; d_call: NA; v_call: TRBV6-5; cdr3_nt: TGTGCCTCCTCCCTAACCCCGAGTAATGAAAAACTGTTTTTT; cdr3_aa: CASSLTPSNEKLFF
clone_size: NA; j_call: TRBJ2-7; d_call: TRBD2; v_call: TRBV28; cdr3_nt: TGTGCCAGCACTCTCGGGGGGGTCCCGGCCCGGGGGGAGCAGTACTTC; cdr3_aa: CASTLGGVPARGEQYF
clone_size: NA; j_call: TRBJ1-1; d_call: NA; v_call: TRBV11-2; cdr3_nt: TGTGCCAGCAGCTTAGCAGGGCTGAACACTGAAGCTTTCTTT; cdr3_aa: CASSLAGLNTEAFF
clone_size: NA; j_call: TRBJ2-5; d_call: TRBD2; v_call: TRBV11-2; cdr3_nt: TGTGCCAGCAGCGACGGTCCGGGGGGGCAGGAGACCCAGTACTTC; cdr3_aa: CASSDGPGGQETQYF
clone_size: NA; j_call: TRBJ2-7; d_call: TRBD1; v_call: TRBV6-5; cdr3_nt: TGTGCCAGCAGTTACCTAAGGGGGCCCTACGAGCAGTACTTC; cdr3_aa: CASSYLRGPYEQYF
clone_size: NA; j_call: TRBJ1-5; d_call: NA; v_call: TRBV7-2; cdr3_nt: TGTGCCAGCAGCTATGACAGGAATAGCAATCAGCCCCAGCATTTT; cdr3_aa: CASSYDRNSNQPQHF
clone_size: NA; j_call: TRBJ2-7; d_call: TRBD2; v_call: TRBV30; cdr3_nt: TGTGCCTGGAGTGCTCCGGGACTAGCGGCCTACGAGCAGTACTTC; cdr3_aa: CAWSAPGLAAYEQYF
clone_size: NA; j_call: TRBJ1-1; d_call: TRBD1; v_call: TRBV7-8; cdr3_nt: TGTGCCAGCAGCTTTCCAGGGGGCGGTAAGAGCACTGAAGCTTTCTTT; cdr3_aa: CASSFPGGGKSTEAFF
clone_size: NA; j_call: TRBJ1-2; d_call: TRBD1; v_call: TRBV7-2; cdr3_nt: TGTGCCAGCAGCGGACAGGGGGCCTATGGCTACACCTTC; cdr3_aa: CASSGQGAYGYTF
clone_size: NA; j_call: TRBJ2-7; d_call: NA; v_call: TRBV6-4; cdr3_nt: TGTGCCAGCAGTAGGTACCCAGAGACGCACGAGCAGTACTTC; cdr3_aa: CASSRYPETHEQYF
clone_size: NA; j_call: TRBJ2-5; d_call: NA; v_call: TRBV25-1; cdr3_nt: TGTGCCAGCAGTGGGGCTGCGGGTACCCGTTTAGGAGAGACCCAGTACTTC; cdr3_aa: CASSGAAGTRLGETQYF
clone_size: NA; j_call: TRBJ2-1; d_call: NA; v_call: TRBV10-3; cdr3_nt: TGTGCCATCAGTGAGCCGACTAGATACAATGAGCAGTTCTTC; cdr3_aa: CAISEPTRYNEQFF
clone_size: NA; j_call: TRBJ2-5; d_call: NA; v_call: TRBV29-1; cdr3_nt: TGCAGCGTTGTGGAGTTAGGGGGAGAGACCCAGTACTTC; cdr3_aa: CSVVELGGETQYF
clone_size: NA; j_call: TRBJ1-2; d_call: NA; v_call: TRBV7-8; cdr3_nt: TGTGCCAGCAGCTTAAGGGTGGGGGAGTATGGCTACACCTTC; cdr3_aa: CASSLRVGEYGYTF
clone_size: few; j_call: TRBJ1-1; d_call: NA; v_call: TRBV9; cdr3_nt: TGTGCCAGCAGCGTAGAGGCAGCACACACTGAAGCTTTCTTT; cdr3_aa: CASSVEAAHTEAFF
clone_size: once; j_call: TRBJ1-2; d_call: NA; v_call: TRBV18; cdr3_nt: TGTGCCAGCTCACCACGCTTTGAGGAGGGGAACTATGGCTACACCTTC; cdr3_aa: CASSPRFEEGNYGYTF
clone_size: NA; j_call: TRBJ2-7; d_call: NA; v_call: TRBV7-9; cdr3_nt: TGTGCCAGCAGCTTAGGTGGGGTGAAGCAGTACTTC; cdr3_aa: CASSLGGVKQYF